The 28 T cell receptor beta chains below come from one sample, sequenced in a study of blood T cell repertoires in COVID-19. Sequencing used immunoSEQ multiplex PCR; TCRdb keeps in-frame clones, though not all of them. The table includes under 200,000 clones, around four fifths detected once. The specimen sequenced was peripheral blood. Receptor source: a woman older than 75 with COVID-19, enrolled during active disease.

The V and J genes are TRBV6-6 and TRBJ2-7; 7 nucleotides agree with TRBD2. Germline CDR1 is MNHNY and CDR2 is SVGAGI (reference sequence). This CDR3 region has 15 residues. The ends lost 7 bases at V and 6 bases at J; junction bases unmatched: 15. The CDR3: CASTSREGLASEQYF. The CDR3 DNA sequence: TGTGCCAGCACCTCAAGGGAGGGGTTGGCTTCCGAGCAGTACTTC.

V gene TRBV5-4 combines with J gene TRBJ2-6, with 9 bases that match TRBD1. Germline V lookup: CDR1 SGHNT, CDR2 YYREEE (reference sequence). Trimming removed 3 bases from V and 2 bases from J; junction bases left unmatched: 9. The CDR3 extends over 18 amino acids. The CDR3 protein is CASSSSRDRAAGANVLTF. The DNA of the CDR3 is TGTGCCAGCAGCTCATCCCGGGACAGGGCCGCTGGGGCCAACGTCCTGACTTTC.

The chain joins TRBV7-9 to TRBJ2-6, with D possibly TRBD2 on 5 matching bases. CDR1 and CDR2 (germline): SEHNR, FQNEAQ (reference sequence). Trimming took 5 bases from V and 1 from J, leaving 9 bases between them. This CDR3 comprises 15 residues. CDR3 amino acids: CASSPPGSGANVLTF. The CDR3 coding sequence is TGTGCCAGCAGCCCACCGGGGTCTGGGGCCAACGTCCTGACTTTC.

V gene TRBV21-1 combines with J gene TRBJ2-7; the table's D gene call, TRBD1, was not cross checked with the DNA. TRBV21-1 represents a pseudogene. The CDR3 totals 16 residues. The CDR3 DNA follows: TGTGCCAGCAGAAAGAGGGACAGCCAGAGGTCCTACGAGCAGTACTTC. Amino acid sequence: CASRKRDSQRSYEQYF.

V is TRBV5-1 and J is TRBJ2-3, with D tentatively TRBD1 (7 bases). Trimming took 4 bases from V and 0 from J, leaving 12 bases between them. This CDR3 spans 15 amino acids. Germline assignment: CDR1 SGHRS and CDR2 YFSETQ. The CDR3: CASSQGGLSTDTQYF. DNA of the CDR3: TGCGCCAGCAGCCAGGGGGGACTCAGCACAGATACGCAGTATTTT.

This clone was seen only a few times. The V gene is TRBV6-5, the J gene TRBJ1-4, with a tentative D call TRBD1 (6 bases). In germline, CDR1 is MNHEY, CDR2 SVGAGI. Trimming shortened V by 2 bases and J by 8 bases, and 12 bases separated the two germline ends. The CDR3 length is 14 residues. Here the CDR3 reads CASSYGGAEEKLFF. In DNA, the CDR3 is TGTGCCAGCAGTTACGGGGGCGCAGAGGAAAAACTGTTTTTT.

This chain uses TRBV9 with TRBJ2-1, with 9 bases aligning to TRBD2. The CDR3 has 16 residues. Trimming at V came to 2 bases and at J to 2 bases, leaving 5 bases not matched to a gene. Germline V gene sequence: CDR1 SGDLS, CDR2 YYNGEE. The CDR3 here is CASSVGLASTYNEQFF. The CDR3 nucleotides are TGTGCCAGCAGCGTCGGACTAGCGAGTACCTACAATGAGCAGTTCTTC.

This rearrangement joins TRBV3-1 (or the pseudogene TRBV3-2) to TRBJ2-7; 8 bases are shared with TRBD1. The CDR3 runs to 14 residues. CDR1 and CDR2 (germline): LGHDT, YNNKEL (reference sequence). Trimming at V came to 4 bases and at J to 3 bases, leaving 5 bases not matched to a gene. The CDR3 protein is CASSPPTGDYEQYF. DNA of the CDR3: TGTGCCAGCAGCCCACCGACAGGGGACTACGAGCAGTACTTC.

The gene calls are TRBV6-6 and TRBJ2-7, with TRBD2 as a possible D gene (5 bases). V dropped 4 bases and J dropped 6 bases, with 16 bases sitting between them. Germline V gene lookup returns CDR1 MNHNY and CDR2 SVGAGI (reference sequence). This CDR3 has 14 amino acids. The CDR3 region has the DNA TGTGCCAGCAGTTCCCCCCTCCTAGCCTCCGAGCAGTACTTC. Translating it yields CASSSPLLASEQYF.

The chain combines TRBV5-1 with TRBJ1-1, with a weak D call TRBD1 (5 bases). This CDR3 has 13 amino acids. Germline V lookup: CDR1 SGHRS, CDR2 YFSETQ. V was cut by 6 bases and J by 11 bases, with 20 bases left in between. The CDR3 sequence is CASKARGGLQAFF. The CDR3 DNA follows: TGCGCCAGCAAGGCTAGGGGCGGACTACAGGCTTTCTTT.

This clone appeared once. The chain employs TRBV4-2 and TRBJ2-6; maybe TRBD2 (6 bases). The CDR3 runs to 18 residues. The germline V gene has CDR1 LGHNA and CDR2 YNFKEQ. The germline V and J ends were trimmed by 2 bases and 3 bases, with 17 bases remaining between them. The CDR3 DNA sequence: TGTGCCAGCAGCCAAAAGGGGAGGAGAGGGTTTGGGGCCAACGTCCTGACTTTC. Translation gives CASSQKGRRGFGANVLTF.

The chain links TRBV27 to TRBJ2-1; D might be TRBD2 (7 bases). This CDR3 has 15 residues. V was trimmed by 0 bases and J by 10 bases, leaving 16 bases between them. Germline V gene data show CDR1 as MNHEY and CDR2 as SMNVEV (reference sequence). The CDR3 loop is CASSLSRGGRGEQFF. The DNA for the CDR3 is TGTGCCAGCAGTTTATCGAGGGGGGGGAGAGGGGAGCAGTTCTTC.

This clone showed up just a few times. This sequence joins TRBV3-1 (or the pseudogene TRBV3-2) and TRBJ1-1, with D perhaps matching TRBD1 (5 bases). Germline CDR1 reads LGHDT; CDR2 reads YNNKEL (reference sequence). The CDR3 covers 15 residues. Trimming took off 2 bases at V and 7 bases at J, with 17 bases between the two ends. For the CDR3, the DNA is TGTGCCAGCAGCCAAAGCATCGGGCTACAGGTTGAAGCTTTCTTT. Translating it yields CASSQSIGLQVEAFF.

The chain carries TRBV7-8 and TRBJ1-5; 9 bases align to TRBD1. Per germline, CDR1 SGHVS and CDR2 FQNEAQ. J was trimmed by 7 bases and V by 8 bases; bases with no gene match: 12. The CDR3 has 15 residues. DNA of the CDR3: TGTGCCAGCGGCTACCAGGGACAGGGAAGACAGCCCCAGCATTTT. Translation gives CASGYQGQGRQPQHF. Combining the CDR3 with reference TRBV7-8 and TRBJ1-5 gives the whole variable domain GAGVSQSPRYKVAKRGQDVALRCDPISGHVSLFWYQQALGQGPEFLTYFQNEAQLDKSGLPSDRFFAERPEGSVSTLKIQRTQQEDSAVYLCASGYQGQGRQPQHFGDGTRLSIL.

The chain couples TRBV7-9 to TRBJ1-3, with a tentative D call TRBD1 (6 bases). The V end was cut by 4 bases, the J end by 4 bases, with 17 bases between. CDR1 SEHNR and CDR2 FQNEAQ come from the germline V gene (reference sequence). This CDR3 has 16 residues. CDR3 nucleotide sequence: TGTGCCAGCAGCTCCTCCCCCGACAGGAACGGAAACACCATATATTTT. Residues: CASSSSPDRNGNTIYF. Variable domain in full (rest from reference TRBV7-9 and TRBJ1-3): DTGVSQNPRHKITKRGQNVTFRCDPISEHNRLYWYRQTLGQGPEFLTYFQNEAQLEKSRLLSDRFSAERPKGSFSTLEIQRTEQGDSAMYLCASSSSPDRNGNTIYFGEGSWLTVV.

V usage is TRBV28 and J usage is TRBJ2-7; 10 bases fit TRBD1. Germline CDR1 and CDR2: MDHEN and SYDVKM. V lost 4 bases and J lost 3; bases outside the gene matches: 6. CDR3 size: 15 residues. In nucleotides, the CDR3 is TGTGCCAGCAGTTGGGGAGGGACAGGGGTCTACGAGCAGTACTTC. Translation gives CASSWGGTGVYEQYF. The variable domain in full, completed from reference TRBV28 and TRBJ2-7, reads DVKVTQSSRYLVKRTGEKVFLECVQDMDHENMFWYRQDPGLGLRLIYFSYDVKMKEKGDIPEGYSVSREKKERFSLILESASTNQTSMYLCASSWGGTGVYEQYFGPGTRLTVT.

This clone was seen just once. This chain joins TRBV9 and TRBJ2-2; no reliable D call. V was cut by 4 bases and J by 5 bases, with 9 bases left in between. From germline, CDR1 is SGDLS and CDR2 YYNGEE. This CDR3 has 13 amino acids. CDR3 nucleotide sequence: TGTGCCAGCAGCATTAAAATGACCGGGGAGCTGTTTTTT. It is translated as CASSIKMTGELFF.

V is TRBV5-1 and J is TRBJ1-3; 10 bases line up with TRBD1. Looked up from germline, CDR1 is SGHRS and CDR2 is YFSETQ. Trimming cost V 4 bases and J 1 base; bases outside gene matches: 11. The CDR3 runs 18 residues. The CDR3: CASSLTETGGLSGNTIYF. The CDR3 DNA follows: TGCGCCAGCAGCCTAACGGAGACAGGGGGCCTATCTGGAAACACCATATATTTT.

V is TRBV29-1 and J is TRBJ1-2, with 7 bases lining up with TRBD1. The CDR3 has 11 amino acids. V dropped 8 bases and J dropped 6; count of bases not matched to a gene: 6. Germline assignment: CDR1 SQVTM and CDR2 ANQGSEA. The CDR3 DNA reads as TGCAGCACGTCAGGGGGAGATGGCTACACCTTC. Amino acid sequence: CSTSGGDGYTF.

For the CDR3, the DNA is TGTGCCAGCAGTTCATACCGGGAAAACCCCAATGAGCAGTTCTTC. Protein sequence: CASSSYRENPNEQFF. The chain combines TRBV27 with TRBJ2-1; D is possibly TRBD2 (5 bases). Germline loops: CDR1 MNHEY, CDR2 SMNVEV (reference sequence). V was clipped by 4 bases and J by 6 bases, with 16 bases between them. The CDR3 is made up of 15 amino acids.

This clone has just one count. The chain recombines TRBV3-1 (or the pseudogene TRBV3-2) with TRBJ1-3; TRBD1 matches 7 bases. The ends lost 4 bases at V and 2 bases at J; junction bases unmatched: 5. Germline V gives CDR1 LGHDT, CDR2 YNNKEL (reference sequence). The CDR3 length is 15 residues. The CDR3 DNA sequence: TGTGCCAGCAGCCCGGGACAGATGACTGGAAACACCATATATTTT. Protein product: CASSPGQMTGNTIYF.

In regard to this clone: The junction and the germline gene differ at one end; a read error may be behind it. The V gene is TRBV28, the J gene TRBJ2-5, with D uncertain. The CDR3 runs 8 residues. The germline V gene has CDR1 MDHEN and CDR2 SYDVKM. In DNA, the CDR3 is TGTGCCAGCCCCCTGGGCGACTTC. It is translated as CASPLGDF.

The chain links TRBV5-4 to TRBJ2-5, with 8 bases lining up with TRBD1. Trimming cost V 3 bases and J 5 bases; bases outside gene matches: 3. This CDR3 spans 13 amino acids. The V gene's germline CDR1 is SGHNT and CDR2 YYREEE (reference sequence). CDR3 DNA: TGTGCCAGCAGCTGGAGGACAGGGGAGACCCAGTACTTC. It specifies CASSWRTGETQYF.

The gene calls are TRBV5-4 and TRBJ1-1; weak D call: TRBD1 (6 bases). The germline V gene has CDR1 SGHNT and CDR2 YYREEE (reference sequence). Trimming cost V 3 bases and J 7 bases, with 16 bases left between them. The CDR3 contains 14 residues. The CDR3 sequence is CASSWGDTGGEAFF. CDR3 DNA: TGTGCCAGCAGCTGGGGGGACACGGGAGGTGAAGCTTTCTTT.

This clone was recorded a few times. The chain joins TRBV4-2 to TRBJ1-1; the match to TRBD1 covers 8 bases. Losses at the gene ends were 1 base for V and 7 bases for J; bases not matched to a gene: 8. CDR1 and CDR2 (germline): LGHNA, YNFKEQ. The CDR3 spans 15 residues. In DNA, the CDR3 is TGTGCCAGCAGCCAAGGGGCCAGGGGGCCGTATGAAGCTTTCTTT. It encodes CASSQGARGPYEAFF.

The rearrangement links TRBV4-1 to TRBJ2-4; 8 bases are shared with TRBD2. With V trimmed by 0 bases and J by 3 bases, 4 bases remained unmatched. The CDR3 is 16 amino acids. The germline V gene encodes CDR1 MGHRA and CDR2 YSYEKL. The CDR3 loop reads CASSQDAGGGKNIQYF. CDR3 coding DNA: TGCGCCAGCAGCCAAGATGCCGGGGGGGGCAAAAACATTCAGTACTTC.

The CDR3 DNA reads as TGCGCCAGCCACCGGGACAGAGACGAAAAACTGTTTTTT. Protein: CASHRDRDEKLFF. This chain joins TRBV5-1 and TRBJ1-4; 7 bases match TRBD1. The CDR3 extends over 13 amino acids. CDR1 SGHRS and CDR2 YFSETQ come from the germline V gene. The junction had 8 bases not matched to a gene; V was cut back by 7 bases and J by 8 bases.

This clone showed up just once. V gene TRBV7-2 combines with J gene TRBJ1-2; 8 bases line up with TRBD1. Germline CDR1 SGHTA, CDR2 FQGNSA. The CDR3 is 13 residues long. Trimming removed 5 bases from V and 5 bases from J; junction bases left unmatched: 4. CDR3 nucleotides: TGTGCCAGCAGCATCGGACAGGGTTATGGCTACACCTTC. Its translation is CASSIGQGYGYTF.